Listed below are T cell receptor beta chains from one sample, sequenced in a study of T cell responses to AZD1222 COVID-19 vaccine. Sequenced by immunoSEQ multiplex PCR; TCRdb stores in-frame clones only, minus some. The repertoire has 20,000 to 25,000 clones, around 82% of them found once; the top ten carry less than 55%. The source material was peripheral blood, sampled on day 0 of AZD1222 vaccination. The receptors come from an adult in good health. Each CDR3 is given with its conserved first and last residue. Each record gives: CDR3 length, V gene, J gene, CDR3 protein.

len: 13; v_gene: TRBV29-1; j_gene: TRBJ1-1; CDR3aa: CSVGRGLSTEAFF
len: 17; v_gene: TRBV14; j_gene: TRBJ2-2; CDR3aa: CASSRTPGQGASGELFF
len: 17; v_gene: TRBV2; j_gene: TRBJ1-2; CDR3aa: CASSEALRGRAGYGYTF
len: 16; v_gene: TRBV15; j_gene: TRBJ2-5; CDR3aa: CATSREGSGGSETQYF
len: 12; v_gene: TRBV28; j_gene: TRBJ1-1; CDR3aa: CASSTGVTEAFF
len: 12; v_gene: TRBV30; j_gene: TRBJ1-2; CDR3aa: CAWRGRARGYTF
len: 14; v_gene: TRBV30; j_gene: TRBJ2-7; CDR3aa: CAWSVRQGVYEQYF
len: 16; v_gene: TRBV19; j_gene: TRBJ2-5; CDR3aa: CASSMVAGGPGETQYF
len: 11; v_gene: TRBV28; j_gene: TRBJ1-3; CDR3aa: CASSSSYTIYF
len: 13; v_gene: TRBV6-4; j_gene: TRBJ1-6; CDR3aa: CASSASVYSPLHF
len: 16; v_gene: TRBV7-6; j_gene: TRBJ2-5; CDR3aa: CASSLERLGEQETQYF
len: 14; v_gene: TRBV7-9; j_gene: TRBJ1-1; CDR3aa: CASSRNTGDTEAFF
len: 11; v_gene: TRBV3-1/TRBV3-2; j_gene: TRBJ2-3; CDR3aa: CASSHGNTQYF